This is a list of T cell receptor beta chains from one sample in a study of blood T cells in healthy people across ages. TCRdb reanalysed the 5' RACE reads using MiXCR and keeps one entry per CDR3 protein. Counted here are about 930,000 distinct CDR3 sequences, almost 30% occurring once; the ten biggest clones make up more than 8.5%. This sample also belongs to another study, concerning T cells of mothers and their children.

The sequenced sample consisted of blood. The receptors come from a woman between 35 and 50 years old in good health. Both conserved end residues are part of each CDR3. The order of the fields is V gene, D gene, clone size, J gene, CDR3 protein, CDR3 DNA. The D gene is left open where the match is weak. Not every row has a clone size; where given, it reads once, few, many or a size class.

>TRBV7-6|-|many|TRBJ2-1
CASSLAAGRNEQFF
TGTGCCAGCAGCTTAGCTGCAGGGCGAAATGAGCAGTTCTTC
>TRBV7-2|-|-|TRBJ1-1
CASRSSRGAEAFF
TGTGCCAGCAGATCAAGCAGGGGCGCTGAAGCTTTCTTT
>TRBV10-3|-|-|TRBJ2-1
CAIRWTSESSYNEQFF
TGTGCCATCAGGTGGACATCCGAGAGCTCCTACAATGAGCAGTTCTTC
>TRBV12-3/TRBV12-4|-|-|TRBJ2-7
CASSLAVPYEQYF
TGTGCCAGCAGCCTCGCCGTCCCCTACGAGCAGTACTTC
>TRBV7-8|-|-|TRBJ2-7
CASSLETIHCEQYF
TGTGCCAGCAGCCTCGAGACAATTCACTGCGAGCAGTACTTC
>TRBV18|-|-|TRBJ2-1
CASSPWDEQFF
TGTGCCAGCTCACCATGGGATGAGCAGTTCTTC
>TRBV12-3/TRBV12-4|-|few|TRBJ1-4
CAGSLALGVGDEKLFF
TGTGCCGGCAGTTTAGCGCTGGGGGTGGGGGATGAAAAACTGTTTTTT
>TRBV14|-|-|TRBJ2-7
CARSPIRAEAFYEQYF
TGTGCCCGCAGCCCCATCAGGGCAGAGGCCTTCTACGAGCAGTACTTC
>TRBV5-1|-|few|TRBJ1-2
CASRSSYGYTF
TGCGCCAGCAGATCATCCTATGGCTACACCTTC
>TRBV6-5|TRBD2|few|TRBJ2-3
CASSSPTGTSGLIPSTDTQYF
TGTGCCAGCAGTTCCCCAACCGGGACTAGCGGGCTAATACCTAGCACAGATACGCAGTATTTT